This T cell receptor (beta chain) was identified during a study of blood T cell dynamics during melanoma immunotherapy. Study as a whole: Metastatic melanoma patients received first-line pembrolizumab or nivolumab plus ipilimumab. Whole-study findings and limits: The study could not tell melanoma-specific clones from general immune activation.

The CDR3 sequence is 19 residues long. CDR1 is LNHNV and CDR2 is YYDKDF in the germline V gene (reference sequence). Losses at the gene ends were 2 bases for V and 0 bases for J; bases not matched to a gene: 13. A fixed DNA input of 300 to 350 ng was used per bulk PBMC sample. TCRdb's copy holds only in-frame clones and misses some; the assay was immunoSEQ multiplex PCR. The sample carries 15,000 or so clones, about 93% recorded once. There are a few counts of this clone. As yet, its antigen is unknown. Sample time point: week 3, after first cycle of checkpoint inhibitor. Patients had no prior systemic cancer treatment, immunosuppressants or other active cancers.

The chain recombines TRBV15 with TRBJ2-4; 7 bases map to TRBD1. This material consisted of blood, taken from a patient treated with checkpoint blockade. The clonotype originates from a human donor with melanoma. The CDR3 sequence: CATSRLQTGTDLAKNIQYF. In DNA form, the CDR3 reads TGTGCCACCAGCAGACTCCAAACCGGGACAGACTTAGCCAAAAACATTCAGTACTTC.